A selection of T cell receptor beta chains follows, all from one sample in a study of Graves' ophthalmopathy and Graves' hyperthyroidism. TCRdb analysed the multiplex PCR reads with MiXCR anew, one entry per CDR3 protein. The sample lists about 1.1 million distinct CDR3 sequences, 35% to 40% occurring once. Sequencing used peripheral blood or thyroid tissue (not recorded which). Receptors originate from an adult man with Graves' hyperthyroidism. CDR3s include the opening cysteine and the closing phenylalanine or tryptophan.

v_call	cdr3_aa
TRBV27	CASSGDIDTEAFF
TRBV9	CASSPLDGMNTEAFF
TRBV10-3	CAISIQGASSGYTF
TRBV11-2	CASSHTTSQETQYF
TRBV11-2	CASSRRQGAQYF
TRBV20-1	CSAAGPGELFF
TRBV5-1	CASSVDSWVNTEAFF
TRBV5-6	CASSLRTRSYEQYF
TRBV6-5	CASPSQGGTEAFF
TRBV7-2	CASSPVRVDSPLHF
TRBV2	CASSQNGGSSYEQYF
TRBV29-1	CSVGGRQGQLGSPLHF
TRBV5-1	CASSFLSGSGTEAFF
TRBV20-1	CSASERTSGVGETNYGYTF
TRBV7-9	CASSLEISTGERYF
TRBV2	CASSKRGSTDTQYF
TRBV10-3	CAISGQGQETQHF
TRBV7-9	CASSLVGKTGELFF
TRBV5-1	CASRTGQRDEQYF
TRBV12-3/TRBV12-4	CASSLETGLHYGYTF
TRBV7-8	CASSFHRPTGYHLYGYTF
TRBV10-3	CAISESGIQGQPQHF
TRBV10-3	CASSYPGYNSPLHF
TRBV10-2	CASSEPDRVWYGYTF
TRBV7-8	CASSLNGQGRTGELFF
TRBV12-3/TRBV12-4	CASSPQPGVNTEAFF
TRBV9	CASSVGLGSGQTNTEAFF
TRBV24-1	CATSDWAGANSPLHF
TRBV29-1	CSVTLNRDSRNGYTF
TRBV14	CASSQDMGAYTEAFF
TRBV20-1	CSAPPSGTGNEKLFF
TRBV24-1	CATSETGWYQPQHF
TRBV9	CASSDSVPSGPGEQYF
TRBV4-3	CASSQEIGVYAFF
TRBV20-1	CSASPGTGDYEQYF
TRBV9	CASSVGLVGVSEQYF
TRBV19	CASSTQPSYEQYF
TRBV10-3	CAISDGGSWEQYF